This T cell receptor beta chain was captured by sequencing in a study of cytomegalovirus exposure and HLA in healthy donors. The PCR had 60 Vbeta and 13 Jbeta primers. TCRdb's copy holds only in-frame clones and misses some; the assay was immunoSEQ multiplex PCR. This table holds about 170,000 clones, 85% found once. This TCR was sampled from a man aged 18-30 years in good health and CMV-seropositive. Sequenced input: PBMCs.

Written as DNA, the CDR3 is TGTGCCAGCAGCTCCACGGGGGGCTACACCTTC. The encoded protein is CASSSTGGYTF. V gene TRBV7-9 combines with J gene TRBJ1-2; no clear D gene. The CDR3 has 11 residues. V lost 4 bases and J 8 bases, leaving 8 bases between the germline ends. In germline, CDR1 is SEHNR, CDR2 FQNEAQ (reference sequence).